The 22 T cell receptor beta chains below were found in one sample sequenced in a study of shared clonotypes between healthy human individuals. Naive CD8 cells, CD45RO-negative and positively selected for CCR7, excluded terminally differentiated effector memory CD45RA+ cells. Using immunoSEQ multiplex PCR, the repertoire was profiled, and TCRdb retains in-frame clones only, with some absent. The sample lists approximately 1.9 million clones, about 93% occurring once. The sample consisted of naive CD8+ T cells from PBMCs. The origin of the receptors is a young man in good health. Some clones in this sample may be carry-over from other donors' samples.

The gene calls are TRBV27 and TRBJ1-1; D not resolved. Trimming removed 5 bases from V and 0 bases from J, with 7 bases in between. The CDR3 spans 13 residues. Germline CDR1 MNHEY, CDR2 SMNVEV (reference sequence). The CDR3 loop reads CASSILLNTEAFF. CDR3 in DNA: TGTGCCAGCAGTATACTCTTGAACACTGAAGCTTTCTTT.

The chain has TRBV28 and TRBJ2-6; unclear D gene. V gave up 5 bases and J gave up 0 bases, with 17 bases separating them. Germline assignment: CDR1 MDHEN and CDR2 SYDVKM. The CDR3 totals 18 residues. CDR3 region: CASSTPFRVSSGANVLTF. CDR3 sequence (DNA): TGTGCCAGCAGTACCCCCTTCCGGGTAAGCTCTGGGGCCAACGTCCTGACTTTC.

The V call is TRBV12-5, the J call TRBJ1-2, with a tentative D call TRBD1 (6 bases). The CDR3 loop spans 14 amino acids. Germline CDR1 reads LGHNT; CDR2 reads FRNRAP. V was cut by 3 bases and J by 0 bases, with 8 bases left in between. The CDR3 nucleotides read TGTGCTAGTGGTTTTTGGGGGCCTAACTATGGCTACACCTTC. This sequence encodes CASGFWGPNYGYTF.

Concerning this clone itself: Other DNA sequences in this specimen translate into the identical CDR3. V usage is TRBV27 and J usage is TRBJ2-7; no firm D call. This CDR3 comprises 13 residues. Trimming removed 2 bases from V and 3 bases from J, with 8 bases in between. Germline lookup yields CDR1 MNHEY and CDR2 SMNVEV (reference sequence). CDR3 sequence (DNA): TGTGCCAGCAGTTTAGGGCCGAGCTACGAGCAGTACTTC. Translation: CASSLGPSYEQYF.

This chain joins TRBV6-5 and TRBJ1-5; D is unresolved. This CDR3 comprises 15 residues. Germline V gene sequence: CDR1 MNHEY, CDR2 SVGAGI. Trimming left V 7 bases short and J 4 bases short, with 17 bases between. The CDR3 sequence: CASMSAGGRNQPQHF. The CDR3 DNA reads as TGTGCCAGCATGTCCGCTGGCGGTAGGAATCAGCCCCAGCATTTT.

This clone was recorded only once. The rearrangement uses TRBV5-4 and TRBJ2-7; no firm D call. V shed 3 bases and J shed 6 bases, with 22 bases lying between them. This CDR3 is built from 16 residues. The germline CDR1 and CDR2 sequences are SGHNT and YYREEE (reference sequence). DNA for the CDR3: TGTGCCAGCAGCTGGCCTTTTTGGATACAGTTGTGCGAGCAGTACTTC. This gives the protein CASSWPFWIQLCEQYF.

This chain connects TRBV15 to TRBJ2-5; D is undetermined. Germline values: CDR1 LNHNV, CDR2 YYDKDF (reference sequence). This CDR3 has 14 amino acids. Trimming pared 1 base from V and 10 bases from J, leaving 16 bases between. CDR3: CATSRGGEAGDQYF. Written as DNA, the CDR3 is TGTGCCACCAGCAGAGGTGGCGAGGCTGGCGACCAGTACTTC.

The chain employs TRBV7-9 and TRBJ1-4, with TRBD1 identical over 8 bases. The CDR3 runs to 16 residues. Germline V lookup: CDR1 SEHNR, CDR2 FQNEAQ (reference sequence). V was pared by 4 bases and J by 4 bases, with 8 bases of the junction left unmatched. The CDR3 bases are TGTGCCAGCAGCTCTCGGACAGGGAACAGTAATGAAAAACTGTTTTTT. Translated: CASSSRTGNSNEKLFF.

The gene calls are TRBV5-6 and TRBJ2-5; D remains ambiguous. Trimming took off 1 base at V and 0 bases at J, with 4 bases between the two ends. The length of the CDR3 is 13 residues. Germline CDR1 and CDR2: SGHDT and YYEEEE. CDR3 in DNA: TGTGCCAGCAGCTTGAACTACCAAGAGACCCAGTACTTC. Translated, it gives CASSLNYQETQYF. Using reference TRBV5-6 and TRBJ2-5 for the parts outside the CDR3, the full variable domain is DAGVTQSPTHLIKTRGQQVTLRCSPKSGHDTVSWYQQALGQGPQFIFQYYEEEERQRGNFPDRFSGHQFPNYSSELNVNALLLGDSALYLCASSLNYQETQYFGPGTRLLVL.

The chain links TRBV6-1 to TRBJ1-1, with D unresolved. The CDR3 loop spans 14 amino acids. V lost 5 bases and J 0 bases, leaving 10 bases between the germline ends. In germline, CDR1 is MNHNS, CDR2 SASEGT. CDR3 region: CASSHRTVNTEAFF. In DNA form, the CDR3 reads TGTGCCAGCAGTCATCGGACGGTGAACACTGAAGCTTTCTTT.

This sequence joins TRBV5-4 and TRBJ2-3, with 9 bases identical to TRBD2. The V segment lost 5 bases and the J segment 3 bases; nucleotides outside the gene matches: 16. The CDR3 has 18 residues. Germline loops: CDR1 SGHNT, CDR2 YYREEE (reference sequence). DNA for the CDR3: TGTGCCAGCAGGACTAGCGGTGGCGGAACCTGGTGGACAGATACGCAGTATTTT. Translation gives CASRTSGGGTWWTDTQYF.

The chain couples TRBV28 to TRBJ1-2; weak D call: TRBD1 (6 bases). Trimming shortened V by 1 base and J by 8 bases, and 14 bases separated the two germline ends. This CDR3 is built from 14 residues. In germline, CDR1 is MDHEN, CDR2 SYDVKM. CDR3 nucleotides: TGTGCCAGCAGTTTATTTACCAGGGGACGGGGCTACACCTTC. It is translated as CASSLFTRGRGYTF.

V gene TRBV7-8 combines with J gene TRBJ1-5, with D hard to call. Trimming removed 5 bases from V and 0 bases from J, with 17 bases in between. This CDR3 is built from 17 residues. Germline CDR1 and CDR2: SGHVS and FQNEAQ. Here the CDR3 DNA reads TGTGCCAGCAGCCCATTAATAGCACAGCTTAGCAATCAGCCCCAGCATTTT. Protein: CASSPLIAQLSNQPQHF. The full variable domain, rest sourced from reference TRBV7-8 and TRBJ1-5, is GAGVSQSPRYKVAKRGQDVALRCDPISGHVSLFWYQQALGQGPEFLTYFQNEAQLDKSGLPSDRFFAERPEGSVSTLKIQRTQQEDSAVYLCASSPLIAQLSNQPQHFGDGTRLSIL.

The rearrangement uses TRBV7-9 and TRBJ2-1; D is uncertain. The germline V and J ends were trimmed by 7 bases and 4 bases, with 11 bases remaining between them. This CDR3 has 13 residues. Germline V CDR1 and CDR2: SEHNR, FQNEAQ (reference sequence). The CDR3 nucleotides read TGTGCCAGCAATAGTGGGCAGTACAATGAGCAGTTCTTC. As protein: CASNSGQYNEQFF.

The chain joins TRBV7-6 to TRBJ2-1, with a tentative D call TRBD1 (5 bases). Trimming cost V 1 base and J 7 bases, with 11 bases left between them. The germline V gene has CDR1 SGHVS and CDR2 FNYEAQ. This CDR3 is built from 14 residues. The CDR3 region is CASSLVGDSNEQFF. CDR3 nucleotide sequence: TGTGCCAGCAGCTTAGTTGGAGACAGTAATGAGCAGTTCTTC. Supplemented by reference TRBV7-6 and TRBJ2-1, the full variable domain reads GAGVSQSPRYKVTKRGQDVALRCDPISGHVSLYWYRQALGQGPEFLTYFNYEAQQDKSGLPNDRFSAERPEGSISTLTIQRTEQRDSAMYRCASSLVGDSNEQFFGPGTRLTVL.

This clone was picked up a small number of times. The chain employs TRBV6-4 and TRBJ1-1, with TRBD1 matching 7 bases. The CDR3 loop spans 15 amino acids. V was clipped by 5 bases and J by 3 bases; unmatched bases: 9. The germline V gene encodes CDR1 MRHNA and CDR2 SNTAGT. The CDR3: CASSPLRQGYTEAFF. DNA for the CDR3: TGTGCCAGCAGTCCTCTTCGACAGGGATACACTGAAGCTTTCTTT.

The chain combines TRBV7-9 with TRBJ1-4; maybe TRBD1 (5 bases). CDR1 and CDR2 (germline): SEHNR, FQNEAQ (reference sequence). With 4 bases removed from V and 6 bases from J, the gap between germline ends came to 12 bases. The CDR3 consists of 14 residues. The CDR3 nucleotides read TGTGCCAGCAGCTATGGGGGATTTTATGAAAAACTGTTTTTT. Its protein product is CASSYGGFYEKLFF.

The chain carries TRBV5-1 and TRBJ2-5, with 10 nucleotides matching TRBD1. The J segment lost 2 bases and the V segment lost 4 bases, leaving 11 bases of the junction unmatched. This CDR3 is 17 amino acids long. Germline-derived CDR1 and CDR2 are SGHRS and YFSETQ. The CDR3 protein is CASSPPDRGRTQETQYF. The CDR3 DNA sequence: TGCGCCAGCAGCCCACCTGACAGGGGGCGGACGCAAGAGACCCAGTACTTC.

The chain uses TRBV4-2 and TRBJ1-1; 9 bases map to TRBD1. The J segment lost 9 bases and the V segment lost 4 bases, leaving 12 bases of the junction unmatched. Per germline, CDR1 LGHNA and CDR2 YNFKEQ. This CDR3 contains 15 residues. CDR3 residues: CASSPGTGRGAKAFF. CDR3 coding DNA: TGTGCCAGCAGCCCCGGGACAGGGCGGGGTGCTAAAGCTTTCTTT.

This sequence joins TRBV28 and TRBJ1-2; D gene uncertain. Per germline, CDR1 MDHEN and CDR2 SYDVKM. V lost 6 bases and J lost 5, with 10 bases in between. The CDR3 extends over 12 amino acids. The CDR3 region has the DNA TGTGCCAGCAGCATCGAAGGTTATGGCTACACCTTC. It codes for CASSIEGYGYTF.

The chain employs TRBV7-2 and TRBJ2-1; D may correspond to TRBD1 or TRBD2 (6 bases each). From germline, CDR1 is SGHTA and CDR2 FQGNSA. Trimming cost V 3 bases and J 2 bases, with 11 bases left between them. CDR3 length equals 15 residues. CDR3 DNA sequence: TGTGCCAGCAGCTTCCAGGGGACTGCCTACAATGAGCAGTTCTTC. Translated: CASSFQGTAYNEQFF.

This clone was seen only once. The genes are TRBV7-9 and TRBJ2-1; 10 bases fit TRBD2. The CDR3 extends over 15 amino acids. V dropped 6 bases and J dropped 3; count of bases not matched to a gene: 5. Germline V gene sequence: CDR1 SEHNR, CDR2 FQNEAQ (reference sequence). CDR3 loop: CASRRTSGGYNEQFF. The CDR3 DNA sequence: TGTGCCAGCAGACGGACTAGCGGAGGCTACAATGAGCAGTTCTTC.